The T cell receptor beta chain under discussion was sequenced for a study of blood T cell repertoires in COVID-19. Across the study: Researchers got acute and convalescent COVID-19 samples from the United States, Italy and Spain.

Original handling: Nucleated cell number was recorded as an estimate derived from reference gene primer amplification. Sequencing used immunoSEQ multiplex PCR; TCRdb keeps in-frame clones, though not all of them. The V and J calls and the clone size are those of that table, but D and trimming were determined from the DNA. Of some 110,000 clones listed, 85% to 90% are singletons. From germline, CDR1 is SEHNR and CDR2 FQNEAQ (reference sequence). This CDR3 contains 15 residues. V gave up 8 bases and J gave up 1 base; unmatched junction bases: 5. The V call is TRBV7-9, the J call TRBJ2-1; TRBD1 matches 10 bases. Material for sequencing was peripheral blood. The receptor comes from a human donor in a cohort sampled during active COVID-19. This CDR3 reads CASGRQGASYNEQFF. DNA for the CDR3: TGTGCCAGCGGGAGACAGGGGGCTTCCTACAATGAGCAGTTCTTC.